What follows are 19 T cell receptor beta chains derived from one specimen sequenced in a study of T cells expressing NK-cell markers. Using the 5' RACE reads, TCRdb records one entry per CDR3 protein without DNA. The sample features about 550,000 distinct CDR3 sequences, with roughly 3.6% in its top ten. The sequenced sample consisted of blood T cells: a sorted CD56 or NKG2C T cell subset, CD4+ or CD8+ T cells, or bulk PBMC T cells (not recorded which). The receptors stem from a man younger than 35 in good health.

CDR3 loop: CSASRVDQPQHF. The chain links TRBV20-1 to TRBJ1-5; absent DNA, TCRdb's TRBD1 call cannot be checked. CDR1 is DFQATT and CDR2 is SNEGSKA in the germline V gene (reference sequence). The CDR3 covers 12 residues.

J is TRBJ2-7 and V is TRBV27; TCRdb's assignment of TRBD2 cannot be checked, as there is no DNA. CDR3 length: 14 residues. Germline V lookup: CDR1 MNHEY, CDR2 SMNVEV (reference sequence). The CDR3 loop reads CASSPGTSGYLQYF.

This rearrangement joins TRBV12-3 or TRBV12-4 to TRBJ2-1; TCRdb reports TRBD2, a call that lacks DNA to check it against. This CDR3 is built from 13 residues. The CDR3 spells CASRSVAGAEQFF.

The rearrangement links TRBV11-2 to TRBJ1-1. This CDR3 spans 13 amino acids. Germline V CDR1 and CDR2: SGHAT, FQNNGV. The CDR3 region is CASSLDPRAGAFF. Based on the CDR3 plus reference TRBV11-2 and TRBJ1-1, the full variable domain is EAGVAQSPRYKIIEKRQSVAFWCNPISGHATLYWYQQILGQGPKLLIQFQNNGVVDDSQLPKDRFSAERLKGVDSTLKIQPAKLEDSAVYLCASSLDPRAGAFFGQGTRLTVV.

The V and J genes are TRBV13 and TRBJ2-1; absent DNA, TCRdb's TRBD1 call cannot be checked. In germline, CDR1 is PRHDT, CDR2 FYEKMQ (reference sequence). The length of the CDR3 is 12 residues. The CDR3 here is CASSVGTFEQFF.

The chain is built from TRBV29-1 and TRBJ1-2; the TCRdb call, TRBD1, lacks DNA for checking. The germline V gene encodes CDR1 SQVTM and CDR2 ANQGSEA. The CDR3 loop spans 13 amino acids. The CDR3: CSVHQGHGYGYTF.

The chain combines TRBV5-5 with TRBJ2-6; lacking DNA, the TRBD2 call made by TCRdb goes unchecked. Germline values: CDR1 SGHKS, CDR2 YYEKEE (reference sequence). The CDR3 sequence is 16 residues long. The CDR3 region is CASFLALGSGANVLTF.

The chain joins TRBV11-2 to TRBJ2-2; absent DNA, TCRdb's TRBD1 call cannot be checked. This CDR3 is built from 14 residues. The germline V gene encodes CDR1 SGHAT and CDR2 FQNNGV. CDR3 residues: CASSSLRGRGELFF.

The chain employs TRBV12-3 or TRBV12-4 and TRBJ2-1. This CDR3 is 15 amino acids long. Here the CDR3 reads CASIDGRRSYNEQFF.

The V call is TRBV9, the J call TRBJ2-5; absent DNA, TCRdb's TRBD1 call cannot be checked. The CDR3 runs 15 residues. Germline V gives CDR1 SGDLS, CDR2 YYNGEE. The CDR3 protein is CASSPDLGAQETQYF.

The CDR3 reads CSVGQPGGAESSEQFF. The gene calls are TRBV29-1 and TRBJ2-1; there is no DNA to check the TCRdb D call of TRBD1. The germline gives CDR1 SQVTM, CDR2 ANQGSEA. The CDR3 has 16 residues.

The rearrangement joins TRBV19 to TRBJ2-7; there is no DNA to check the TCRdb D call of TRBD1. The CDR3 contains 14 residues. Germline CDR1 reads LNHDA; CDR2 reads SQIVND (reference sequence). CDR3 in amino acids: CASSTETGNYEQYF. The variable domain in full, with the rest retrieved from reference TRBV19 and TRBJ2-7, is DGGITQSPKYLFRKEGQNVTLSCEQNLNHDAMYWYRQDPGQGLRLIYYSQIVNDFQKGDIAEGYSVSREKKESFPLTVTSAQKNPTAFYLCASSTETGNYEQYFGPGTRLTVT.

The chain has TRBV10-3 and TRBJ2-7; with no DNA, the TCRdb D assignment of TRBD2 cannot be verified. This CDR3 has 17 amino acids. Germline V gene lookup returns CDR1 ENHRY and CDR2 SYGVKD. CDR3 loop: CAIRRGLAEGSSYEQYF.

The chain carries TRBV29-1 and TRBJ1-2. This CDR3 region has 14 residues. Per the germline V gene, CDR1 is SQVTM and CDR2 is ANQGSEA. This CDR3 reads CSVRTNLKNYGYTF.

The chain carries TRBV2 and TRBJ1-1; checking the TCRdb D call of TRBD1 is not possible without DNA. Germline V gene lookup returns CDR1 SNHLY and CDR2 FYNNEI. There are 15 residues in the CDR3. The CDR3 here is CASSGTGRGDTEAFF.

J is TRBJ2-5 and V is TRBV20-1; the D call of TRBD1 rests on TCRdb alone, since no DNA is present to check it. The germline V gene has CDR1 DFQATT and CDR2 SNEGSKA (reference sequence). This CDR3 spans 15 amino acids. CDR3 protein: CSARDLGQGMETQYF.

CDR3 protein: CASSPLGLGGETQYF. The V and J genes are TRBV28 and TRBJ2-5; TCRdb names TRBD2, which stays unverified in the absence of DNA. The V gene's germline CDR1 is MDHEN and CDR2 SYDVKM. This CDR3 is 15 amino acids long.

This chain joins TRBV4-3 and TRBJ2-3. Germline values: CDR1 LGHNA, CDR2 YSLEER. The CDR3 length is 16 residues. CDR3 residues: CASSQLSRTPTDTQYF.

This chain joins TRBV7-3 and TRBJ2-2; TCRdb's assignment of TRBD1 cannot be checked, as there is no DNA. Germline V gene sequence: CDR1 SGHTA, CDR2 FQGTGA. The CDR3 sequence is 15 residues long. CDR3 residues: CASSLTRDNTGELFF.